The entry that follows covers one TCR beta chain sequence. Its specificity is not known. The data derive from a study of cytomegalovirus exposure and HLA in healthy donors. Study background: Drawn from HLA-typed donors, roughly 87 million unique TCRs were held in an early data release.

Samples came from healthy bone marrow donors. CDR3 length: 12 residues. Trimming stripped 11 bases from V and 5 bases from J, with 15 bases between. In germline, CDR1 is MNHNY, CDR2 SVGAGI (reference sequence). Study-wide results and caveats: Accurate prediction of most subjects' HLA-A and HLA-B alleles from TCR beta sequences was reported.

The PCR had 60 Vbeta and 13 Jbeta primers. Original handling: Later, an analysis found roughly 80 million unique TCR beta chains, and about 10 million of these were shared. Repertoires were generated with immunoSEQ multiplex PCR, while TCRdb's copy carries only in-frame clones and drops some. V, J and clone size reflect that table, while D and trimming were determined from the DNA. The sample includes about 140,000 clones, 75% to 90% seen only once; the top ten take approximately 1.1%. The genes are TRBV6-6 and TRBJ1-1, with D possibly being TRBD1 (5 bases). The sequenced sample consisted of PBMCs. This receptor was taken from a female donor in good health and CMV-seronegative. The CDR3 spells CAAISGGTEAFF. CDR3 nucleotides: TGTGCCGCCATCTCGGGGGGGACTGAAGCTTTCTTT.